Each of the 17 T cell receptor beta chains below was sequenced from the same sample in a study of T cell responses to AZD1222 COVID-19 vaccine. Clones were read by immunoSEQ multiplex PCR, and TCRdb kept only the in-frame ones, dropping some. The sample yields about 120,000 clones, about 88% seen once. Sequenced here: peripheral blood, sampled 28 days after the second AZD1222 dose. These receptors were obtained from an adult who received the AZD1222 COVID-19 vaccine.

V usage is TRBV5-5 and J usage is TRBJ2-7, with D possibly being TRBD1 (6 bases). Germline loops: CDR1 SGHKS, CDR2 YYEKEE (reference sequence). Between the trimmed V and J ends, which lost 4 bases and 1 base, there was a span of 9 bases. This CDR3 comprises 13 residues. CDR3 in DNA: TGTGCCAGCAGCCGGGACAAGTCCTACGAGCAGTACTTC. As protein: CASSRDKSYEQYF.

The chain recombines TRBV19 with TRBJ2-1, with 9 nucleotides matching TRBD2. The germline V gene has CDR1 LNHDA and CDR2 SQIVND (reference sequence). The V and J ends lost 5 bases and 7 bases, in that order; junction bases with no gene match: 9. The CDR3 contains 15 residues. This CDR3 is CASSVTQRGANEQFF. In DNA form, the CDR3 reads TGTGCCAGTAGTGTGACTCAGCGGGGGGCAAATGAGCAGTTCTTC.

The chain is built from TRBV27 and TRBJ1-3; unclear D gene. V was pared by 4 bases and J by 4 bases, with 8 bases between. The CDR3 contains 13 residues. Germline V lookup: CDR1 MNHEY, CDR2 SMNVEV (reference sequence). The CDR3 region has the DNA TGTGCCAGCAGTTCTGCTTCCGGAAACACCATATATTTT. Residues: CASSSASGNTIYF.

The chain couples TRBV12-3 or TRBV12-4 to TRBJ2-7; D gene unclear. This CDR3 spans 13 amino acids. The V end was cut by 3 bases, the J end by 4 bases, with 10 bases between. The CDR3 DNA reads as TGTGCCAGCAGTTTCGGAGAGCTGTACGAGCAGTACTTC. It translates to CASSFGELYEQYF.

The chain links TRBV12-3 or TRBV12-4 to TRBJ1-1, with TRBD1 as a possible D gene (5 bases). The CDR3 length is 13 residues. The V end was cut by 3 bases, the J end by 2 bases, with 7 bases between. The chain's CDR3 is CASSLGDNTEAFF. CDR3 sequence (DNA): TGTGCCAGCAGTTTGGGGGATAACACTGAAGCTTTCTTT.

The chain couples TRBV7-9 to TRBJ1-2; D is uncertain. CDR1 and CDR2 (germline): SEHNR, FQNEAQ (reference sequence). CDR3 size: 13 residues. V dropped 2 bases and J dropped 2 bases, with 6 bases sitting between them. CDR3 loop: CASSLWTNYGYTF. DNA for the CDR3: TGTGCCAGCAGCTTATGGACCAACTATGGCTACACCTTC.

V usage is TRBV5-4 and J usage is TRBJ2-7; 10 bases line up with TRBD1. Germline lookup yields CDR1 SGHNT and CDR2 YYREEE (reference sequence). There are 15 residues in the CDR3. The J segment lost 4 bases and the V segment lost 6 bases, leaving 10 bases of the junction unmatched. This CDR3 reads CASTPGQGRLYEQYF. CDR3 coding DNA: TGTGCCAGCACCCCGGGACAGGGGCGCCTGTACGAGCAGTACTTC.

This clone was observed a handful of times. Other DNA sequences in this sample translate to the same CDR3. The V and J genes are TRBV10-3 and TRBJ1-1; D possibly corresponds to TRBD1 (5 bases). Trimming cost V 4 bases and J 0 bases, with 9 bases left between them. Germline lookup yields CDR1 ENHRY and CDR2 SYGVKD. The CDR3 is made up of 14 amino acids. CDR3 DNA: TGTGCCATCAGTGTGTCAGGGCTGAACACTGAAGCTTTCTTT. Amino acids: CAISVSGLNTEAFF.

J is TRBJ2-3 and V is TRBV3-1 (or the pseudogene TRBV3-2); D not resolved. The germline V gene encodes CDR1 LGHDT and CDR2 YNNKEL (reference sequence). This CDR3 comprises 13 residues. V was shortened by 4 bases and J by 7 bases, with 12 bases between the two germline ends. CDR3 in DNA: TGTGCCAGCAGCCCCTTACGACGGCATACGCAGTATTTT. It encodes CASSPLRRHTQYF.

CDR3 in DNA: TGTGCCACCAGTGATAGGGCAGGTTCGGACACTGAAGCTTTCTTT. Its protein product is CATSDRAGSDTEAFF. V and J are TRBV24-1 and TRBJ1-1; D not resolved. Trimming took off 3 bases at V and 3 bases at J, with 13 bases between the two ends. The CDR3 loop spans 15 amino acids. Per germline, CDR1 KGHDR and CDR2 SFDVKD.

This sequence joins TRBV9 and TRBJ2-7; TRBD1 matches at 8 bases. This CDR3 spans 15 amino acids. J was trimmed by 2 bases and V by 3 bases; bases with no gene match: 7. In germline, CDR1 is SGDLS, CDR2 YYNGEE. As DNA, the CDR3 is TGTGCCAGCAGCGCTGTGGACAGGGCAACCTACGAGCAGTACTTC. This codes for CASSAVDRATYEQYF.

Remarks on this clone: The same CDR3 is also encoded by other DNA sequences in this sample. The CDR3 spells CASSLDSEQYF. In nucleotides, the CDR3 is TGTGCCAGCAGCTTGGACAGCGAGCAGTACTTC. The gene calls are TRBV5-4 and TRBJ2-7; D remains unclear. This CDR3 comprises 11 residues. Germline loops: CDR1 SGHNT, CDR2 YYREEE (reference sequence). The V and J ends lost 0 bases and 6 bases respectively, with 4 bases between them.

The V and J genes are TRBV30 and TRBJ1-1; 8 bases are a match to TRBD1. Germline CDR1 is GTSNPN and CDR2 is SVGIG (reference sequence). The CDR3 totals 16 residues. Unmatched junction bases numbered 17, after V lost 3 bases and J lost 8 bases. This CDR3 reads CAWSPLWASGDREAFF. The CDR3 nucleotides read TGTGCCTGGAGCCCCCTTTGGGCTTCAGGGGACAGGGAAGCTTTCTTT.

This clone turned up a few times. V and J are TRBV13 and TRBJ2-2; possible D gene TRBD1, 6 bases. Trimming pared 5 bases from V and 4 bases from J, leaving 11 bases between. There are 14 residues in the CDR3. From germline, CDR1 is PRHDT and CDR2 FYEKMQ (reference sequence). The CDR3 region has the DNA TGTGCCAGCAGCCGTCAGGGGCCCACCGGGGAGCTGTTTTTT. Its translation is CASSRQGPTGELFF.

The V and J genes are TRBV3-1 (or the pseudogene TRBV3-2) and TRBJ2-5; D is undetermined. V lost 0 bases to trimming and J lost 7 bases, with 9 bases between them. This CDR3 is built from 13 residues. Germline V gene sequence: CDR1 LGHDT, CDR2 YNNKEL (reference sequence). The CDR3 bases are TGTGCCAGCAGCCAAGACCAGCTCAGGACCCAGTACTTC. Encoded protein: CASSQDQLRTQYF.

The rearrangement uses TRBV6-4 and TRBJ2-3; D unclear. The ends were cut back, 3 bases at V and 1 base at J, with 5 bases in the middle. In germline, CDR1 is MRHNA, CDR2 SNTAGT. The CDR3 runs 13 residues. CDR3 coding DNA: TGTGCCAGCAGTGATGGCGGCACAGATACGCAGTATTTT. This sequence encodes CASSDGGTDTQYF.

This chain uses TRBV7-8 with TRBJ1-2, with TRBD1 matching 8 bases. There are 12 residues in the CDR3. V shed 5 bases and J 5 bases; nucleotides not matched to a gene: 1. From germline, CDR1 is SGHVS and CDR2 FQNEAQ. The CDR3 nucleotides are TGTGCCAGCAGCCGGACAGGGTATGGCTACACCTTC. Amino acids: CASSRTGYGYTF.